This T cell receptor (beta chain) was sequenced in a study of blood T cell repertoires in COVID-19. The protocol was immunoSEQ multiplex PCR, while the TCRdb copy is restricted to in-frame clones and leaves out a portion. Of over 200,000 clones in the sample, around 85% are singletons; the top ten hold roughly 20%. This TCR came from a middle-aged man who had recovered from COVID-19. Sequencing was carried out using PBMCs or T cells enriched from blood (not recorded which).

CDR3 protein: CASSDPGGAGGYTF. CDR3 bases: TGCGCCAGCAGTGATCCGGGGGGCGCGGGAGGCTACACCTTC. The rearrangement links TRBV10-2 to TRBJ1-2; weak D call: TRBD1 (6 bases). With 3 bases removed from V and 8 bases from J, the gap between germline ends came to 16 bases. The CDR3 loop spans 14 amino acids. Looked up from germline, CDR1 is WSHSY and CDR2 is SAAADI.